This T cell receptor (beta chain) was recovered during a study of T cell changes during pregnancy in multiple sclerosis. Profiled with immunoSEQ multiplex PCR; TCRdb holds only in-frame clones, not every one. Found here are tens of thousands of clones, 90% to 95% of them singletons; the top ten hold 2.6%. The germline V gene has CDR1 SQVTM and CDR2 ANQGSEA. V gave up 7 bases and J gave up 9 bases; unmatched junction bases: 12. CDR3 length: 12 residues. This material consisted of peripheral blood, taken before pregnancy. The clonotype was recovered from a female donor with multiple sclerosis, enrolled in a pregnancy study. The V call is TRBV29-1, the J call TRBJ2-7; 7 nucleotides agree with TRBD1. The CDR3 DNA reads TGCAGCGGCGGACCGGACAGGCTTGGGCAGTACTTC. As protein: CSGGPDRLGQYF.